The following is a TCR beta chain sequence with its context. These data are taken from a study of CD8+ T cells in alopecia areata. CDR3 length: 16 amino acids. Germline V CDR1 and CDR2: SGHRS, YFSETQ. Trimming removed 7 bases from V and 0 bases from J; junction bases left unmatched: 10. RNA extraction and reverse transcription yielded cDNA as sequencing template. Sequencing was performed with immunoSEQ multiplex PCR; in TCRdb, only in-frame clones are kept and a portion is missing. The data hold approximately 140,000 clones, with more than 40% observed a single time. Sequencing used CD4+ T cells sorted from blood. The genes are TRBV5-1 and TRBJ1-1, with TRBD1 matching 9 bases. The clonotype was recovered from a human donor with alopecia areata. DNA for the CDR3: TGCGCCAGCTTCCCGGGACAGGGCGTTTTGAACACTGAAGCTTTCTTT. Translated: CASFPGQGVLNTEAFF.